This entry describes one T cell receptor (beta chain). Its antigen is currently not known. No much larger clonotype is one base removed from it; base qualities were not supplied. Per the germline V gene, MGHRA is the CDR1 and YSYEKL is the CDR2. Its CDR3 holds 14 amino acids, cysteine through phenylalanine. The retained sequence is limited to the CDR3, 42 bases, with the frame set at the first base. Trimming removed 5 bases from V and 4 bases from J; the gene matches leave 5 bases unexplained. This sample is drawn from a study of blood T cell repertoires in COVID-19 (dated by TCRdb to 2019 to 2021). Background for the entire study: Collaborator samples came from the United States, Italy and Spain and covered acute and convalescent phases of COVID-19. The prospective study material was composed of cDNA or gDNA derived from T cells, B-cell-depleted T cells, or PBMCs. Deeply sampled blood TCRbeta repertoires from subjects exposed to, actively infected with, or recovered from COVID-19 were included in the dataset. The repertoires were released in a freely available public database intended as a resource for research on the immune response to SARS-CoV-2. Samples were obtained from the ongoing ImmuneRACE study (first 160 participants) and from 1,000 to 1,500 subjects provided by 6 global collaborators. Nearly every sample came with metadata listing a de-identified subject ID, COVID-19 status, age in years and sex. Where HLA class I and class II types were available, the types were taken from metadata supplied by the sample provider, not from assay-based typing. On the study overall, not on this receptor specifically: How much clinical and demographic metadata was included differed by source and by participant, and the metadata was provided uncurated.

TCRbeta CDR3 regions were amplified from genomic DNA using the immunoSEQ Assay, a bias-controlled multiplex PCR. Turning to the authors' computational methods: The number of nucleated cells in each sample was estimated by amplification of reference gene primers within the assay. To quantify the absolute abundance of each unique TCRbeta CDR3 rearrangement, sequence reads were collapsed and filtered. For each sample, productive Simpson clonality was calculated by taking the square root of Simpson's diversity index across productive rearrangements. The clones in this table, taken by TCRdb from immuneACCESS, are in-frame only. Not every clone is retained; where verified, under half of the shortfall comes from an unresolved V gene, and the cause of the rest is unknown. From that table come the V and J calls and clone size; the DNA was used to work out D and trimming. The sample table holds about 23,000 clones, of which approximately 80% were seen once. Clones ranked in the top ten supply more than 40% of the sample.

Each collaborating institution followed its own protocols to collect whole blood in K2EDTA tubes. For TCRbeta analysis, collaborators shipped samples in one of three forms: frozen whole blood, isolated PBMCs, or DNA extracted from either of those sample types. The chain couples TRBV4-1 to TRBJ2-7, with TRBD2 matching 10 junction bases. Sample: peripheral blood. The clonotype originates from a man between 65 and 85 years old with acute or convalescent COVID-19. The encoded CDR3 is CASSKASGGYEQYF. The DNA sequence reads TGCGCCAGCAGCAAGGCTAGCGGGGGTTACGAGCAGTACTTC.